A single T cell receptor (beta chain) is shown here with its context. No cognate antigen has been identified for it. Qualities for individual bases were not recorded, and no much larger clone is one base off. To be included, a participant needed at least one PBMC sample from before ART initiation plus at least two post-ART samples. Every participant with HIV received treatment in the United States of America. Before DNA extraction, cryopreserved samples of about 0.95-11 million PBMC were thawed and then washed. At the time of the earliest PBMC sample for each participant with HIV, ages ranged from roughly 23 to 55 years. PBMC samples from each participant spanned 1-4 timepoints before ART initiation and 2-8 timepoints after ART initiation, with a median of 7 samples. For every participant, serial HIV viral load, CD4+ T-cell count, ART history and demographic data were obtained. Using a Qiagen kit on a QIAcube, genomic DNA was extracted from unsorted PBMC, with samples processed in batches of 12.

The entry originates in a study of long-term antiretroviral therapy in people with HIV (dated by TCRdb to between 2022 and 2023). Context from the whole study: The earliest samples were collected approximately a decade before the 2015 WHO recommendation for immediate ART, a period when ART was typically delayed until CD4 counts fell. A total of 192 cryopreserved PBMC samples were contributed to the cohort by 30 adults with confirmed HIV infection, with samples collected serially over a mean of around 6 years (range 1-12). This retrospective serial study examined whether starting ART and sustained HIV suppression were associated with changes in the composition and diversity of the TRB repertoire in peripheral blood. No cross-contamination during QIAcube processing was shown when test extractions of a monoclonal T-cell line were performed alongside about 30 polyclonal samples. Among the 25 to 30 participants with HIV, eleven to twelve were female.

The study at large found these results: Since PBMC availability was limited, sequencing covered only the TCR beta chain, with no alpha chain pairing. Because pre-ART samples had limited cell numbers, profiling was done on unsorted PBMC rather than on sorted CD4+ and CD8+ T cells. CDR3 length ranges in HIV repertoires were narrower than in controls, and network structure suggested an antigen-experienced repertoire with only a slight naive shift after ART. The samples span the years 2004 to 2017, and the ART regimens used at that time may not be as effective as current regimens. Starting ART was linked to a significant rise in TRB diversity, yet even after long-term ART the diversity remained significantly lower than in transplant donor controls. Expanded TRB clones identified before ART initiation dominated the repertoire across all time points, though the dominance fluctuated and decreased in many PLHIV after ART. Inferences about post-ART repertoire changes were limited because no data were available on ART adherence, viral resistance or therapy changes.

Sequencing of the TRB variable region was done with the immunoSEQ hsTCRB v3.0 assay at survey level resolution. The targeted TRB sequencing depth was roughly 35,000-50,000 T-cell genomes per sample. An Illumina MiSeq with a v3 150-cycle kit was used to sequence the pooled TRB libraries. Per the original workflow: Analysis of repertoires was carried out in R inside a reproducible Nextflow workflow spanning QC, data transformation and analysis. LymphoSeq2, an R package for exploring AIRR-Seq data, was used to implement the custom analyses. A handful of samples yielding fewer than 5000 total TRB sequences were excluded, leaving 150 to 200 analyzed HIV repertoires. Among the roughly 200 retained HIV repertoires, about 57 were collected before ART initiation and 129 after ART initiation. Repertoires were downsampled to 5000 TRB nucleotide sequences, and summary statistics were averaged over 100 downsampling iterations. TRB sequences were retained for analysis only if CDR3 regions of at least seven amino acids were present. Diversity was measured with a Shannon entropy-derived clonality score and the Gini coefficient. In the repertoire networks, any two of the top 5000 CDR3 amino acid sequences were linked whenever the two sequences differed by an edit distance of one. For TRB CDR3 amino acid sequences, GLIPH2 was used to predict antigen specificity groups and MHC restriction. CDR3 amino acid sequences were matched against VDJdb and McPAS-TCR to flag known CMV, EBV, HIV or tissue antigen associations. Pre-ART, post-ART and control groups were compared with Wilcoxon signed-rank tests and Holm-Bonferroni correction. In its TCRdb copy, this immuneACCESS table keeps in-frame sequences only and misses some clones. Where compared with another copy, unresolved V genes explain less than half of these, and the others have no known cause. V, J and clone size are taken as reported in that table, and D and trimming were inferred from the DNA itself. The sample table records under 45,000 clones; roughly four fifths of these occur just once. The biggest ten clones account for 6.2% of the sample.

This clonotype originated in a man aged 18 to 29 with HIV. This specimen was unsorted PBMCs, taken 1 year after starting antiretroviral therapy.

The DNA sequence is as follows: TGTGCCAGCAGCCCTGGGCCAAGCAATCAGCCCCAGCATTTT. Translation gives CASSPGPSNQPQHF. In this chain, TRBV11-2 is recombined with TRBJ1-5, with the D gene not confidently named. Cut back by 5 bases and 1 base, the V and J ends lie 9 bases apart. The CDR3 sequence holds 14 residues, the cysteine and phenylalanine included. CDR3 DNA is the only sequence kept; it has 42 bases, read in frame from the first base. From the germline V gene, CDR1 is SGHAT and CDR2 is FQNNGV. Where the CDR3 stops, the reference TRBV11-2 and TRBJ1-5 genes take over; the full variable domain is EAGVAQSPRYKIIEKRQSVAFWCNPISGHATLYWYQQILGQGPKLLIQFQNNGVVDDSQLPKDRFSAERLKGVDSTLKIQPAKLEDSAVYLCASSPGPSNQPQHFGDGTRLSIL.